Only a few counts were recorded for the clone carrying this T cell receptor (beta chain). Its antigen remains unknown. The data belong to a study of identical twins. General study findings and limits: Abundant cord blood beta clonotypes carried fewer insertions; memory repertoires showed none. In zero-insertion analyses, partial confounding could arise from invariant MAIT and iNKT cells.

Deletions cut 2 bases from V and 7 bases from J, with 10 bases between. This CDR3 is built from 13 residues. The authors used template switching to add a universal primer site and gave cDNA unique molecular identifiers. One entry per CDR3 protein results from TCRdb running MiXCR on the 5' RACE reads. The sample contains under 250,000 distinct CDR3 sequences, roughly a tenth of which appear only once. Donors were all healthy Caucasians. The sequence derives from a woman aged 18-35 years in good health. This chain joins TRBV12-3 or TRBV12-4 and TRBJ2-3; D ambiguous. Sequenced sample: memory (CD45RO+) T cells sorted from blood. For the CDR3, the DNA is TGTGCCAGCAGTTTACTTGCCGGCCATACGCAGTATTTT. It specifies CASSLLAGHTQYF.